One and the same sample provided the 14 T cell receptor beta chains below, sequenced in a study of cytomegalovirus exposure and HLA in healthy donors. This PCR relied on a set of 60 Vbeta primers and 13 Jbeta primers. Assay used: immunoSEQ multiplex PCR; TCRdb lists only in-frame clones, some missing. The sample includes some 120,000 clones, 75% of them seen just once. Sample: PBMCs. The source of these receptors is a woman between 18 and 30 years old in good health and CMV-seronegative.

This clone was seen only a few times. The gene calls are TRBV5-1 and TRBJ2-7, with TRBD1 as a possible D gene (6 bases). The CDR3 spans 13 residues. Between the trimmed V and J ends, which lost 0 bases and 2 bases, there was a span of 6 bases. Germline loops: CDR1 SGHRS, CDR2 YFSETQ. The CDR3 nucleotides are TGCGCCAGCAGCTTGGAGGGGGCCTACGAGCAGTACTTC. The encoded protein is CASSLEGAYEQYF.

The sample holds one count of this clone. The chain links TRBV28 to TRBJ2-2, with D perhaps TRBD1 (6 bases). Trimming pared 6 bases from V and 6 bases from J, leaving 17 bases between. The CDR3 runs to 15 residues. Germline CDR1 reads MDHEN; CDR2 reads SYDVKM. As DNA, the CDR3 is TGTGCCAGCAGCTGGGACCTCACAGGGTCCGGGGAGCTGTTTTTT. Encoded protein: CASSWDLTGSGELFF.

A few counts support this clone. This chain joins TRBV7-9 and TRBJ1-1, with D hard to call. Between the trimmed V and J ends, which lost 1 base and 1 base, there was a span of 7 bases. Germline assignment: CDR1 SEHNR and CDR2 FQNEAQ (reference sequence). This CDR3 spans 14 amino acids. The CDR3 DNA follows: TGTGCCAGCAGCTTAGGGGCCGAGAACACTGAAGCTTTCTTT. Translated: CASSLGAENTEAFF.

The chain combines TRBV29-1 with TRBJ1-4; 9 bases are a match to TRBD1. Germline V CDR1 and CDR2: SQVTM, ANQGSEA. The ends lost 5 bases at V and 8 bases at J; junction bases unmatched: 6. The CDR3 covers 13 residues. The CDR3 coding sequence is TGCAGCGTTAGGGACAGGGCCCGGGAAAAACTGTTTTTT. Translated, it gives CSVRDRAREKLFF.

Only a few counts were recorded for this clone. The chain is built from TRBV5-6 and TRBJ1-1, with TRBD1 identical over 8 bases. This CDR3 contains 17 residues. From germline, CDR1 is SGHDT and CDR2 YYEEEE. V dropped 0 bases and J dropped 0; count of bases not matched to a gene: 7. The CDR3 DNA is TGTGCCAGCAGCTTGGTCCCCGGGACAGGACTGAACACTGAAGCTTTCTTT. It codes for CASSLVPGTGLNTEAFF.

The rearrangement uses TRBV10-3 and TRBJ1-2, with D tentatively TRBD1 (5 bases). The CDR3 is 16 amino acids. The V end was cut by 10 bases, the J end by 3 bases, with 24 bases between. Germline CDR1 is ENHRY and CDR2 is SYGVKD. Here the CDR3 reads CASRAPVGALHYGYTF. The DNA for the CDR3 is TGTGCCAGCAGGGCCCCCGTGGGCGCCTTACACTATGGCTACACCTTC.

CDR3 coding DNA: TGTGCCAGTAGTACCCTCGGGACAGACTTTGAAAAACTGTTTTTT. This sequence encodes CASSTLGTDFEKLFF. The chain is built from TRBV19 and TRBJ1-4; 7 nucleotides match TRBD1. This CDR3 is 15 amino acids long. Trimming removed 4 bases from V and 7 bases from J; junction bases left unmatched: 9. The germline V gene encodes CDR1 LNHDA and CDR2 SQIVND (reference sequence). Complete variable domain (other parts from reference TRBV19 and TRBJ1-4): DGGITQSPKYLFRKEGQNVTLSCEQNLNHDAMYWYRQDPGQGLRLIYYSQIVNDFQKGDIAEGYSVSREKKESFPLTVTSAQKNPTAFYLCASSTLGTDFEKLFFGSGTQLSVL.

This clone came up a few times. The CDR3 coding sequence is TGTGCCAGCAGTGTCCAGGACAGTAATTCACCCCTCCACTTT. Amino acids: CASSVQDSNSPLHF. The chain recombines TRBV2 with TRBJ1-6, with D possibly being TRBD1 (6 bases). Germline V lookup: CDR1 SNHLY, CDR2 FYNNEI. This CDR3 region has 14 residues. V was shortened by 4 bases and J by 6 bases, with 10 bases between the two germline ends.

This chain links TRBV6-6 with TRBJ1-5; D possibly corresponds to TRBD1 (5 bases). V was pared by 6 bases and J by 5 bases, with 14 bases between. Germline V lookup: CDR1 MNHNY, CDR2 SVGAGI (reference sequence). CDR3 length equals 14 residues. In DNA, the CDR3 is TGTGCCAGCAGGCCTGACAGCATCTATCAGCCCCAGCATTTT. As protein: CASRPDSIYQPQHF.

V usage is TRBV4-2 and J usage is TRBJ2-3; 7 bases match TRBD2. The CDR3 totals 15 residues. Trimming removed 4 bases from V and 0 bases from J; junction bases left unmatched: 4. Germline-derived CDR1 and CDR2 are LGHNA and YNFKEQ. In DNA, the CDR3 is TGTGCCAGCAGCCTTGGGGGGGGAAGCACAGATACGCAGTATTTT. Translation gives CASSLGGGSTDTQYF.

J is TRBJ1-4 and V is TRBV18, with 10 bases fitting TRBD1. Looked up from germline, CDR1 is KGHSH and CDR2 is LQKENI. This CDR3 is built from 15 residues. Trimming took 2 bases from V and 8 from J; bases not matched to a gene: 5. Here the CDR3 reads CASSPSGQGGEKLFF. The CDR3 DNA reads as TGTGCCAGCTCACCAAGCGGACAGGGGGGGGAAAAACTGTTTTTT.

This clone was recorded once. This may stem from a read error, because a much larger clone lies one nucleotide away. The genes are TRBV4-2 and TRBJ1-3; 8 bases align to TRBD1. Germline V gene lookup returns CDR1 LGHNA and CDR2 YNFKEQ. The CDR3 is 15 amino acids. V lost 0 bases to trimming and J lost 2 bases; unmatched junction nucleotides: 0. The CDR3 DNA follows: TGTGCCAGCAGCCAAGACAGGGGGCCTGGAAACACCATATATTTT. This gives the protein CASSQDRGPGNTIYF.

CDR3 residues: CASTTGGGTEAFF. The CDR3 DNA sequence: TGCGCCAGTACGACAGGGGGTGGCACTGAAGCTTTCTTT. The chain uses TRBV5-1 and TRBJ1-1; TRBD1 agrees at 9 bases. V shed 8 bases, J shed 4 bases, and the junction held 6 bases outside the gene matches. Germline lookup yields CDR1 SGHRS and CDR2 YFSETQ. This CDR3 has 13 residues.

This clone has a handful of counts. This chain connects TRBV6-5 to TRBJ1-2; 8 bases agree with TRBD1. CDR1 is MNHEY, CDR2 SVGAGI, per germline. The CDR3 sequence is 14 residues long. Unmatched junction bases numbered 10, after V lost 7 bases and J lost 6 bases. CDR3 sequence reads: CASTDRASGHGYTF. In nucleotides, the CDR3 is TGTGCCAGCACGGACAGGGCTTCAGGACATGGCTACACCTTC.